This entry is about one TCR beta chain. What it recognizes is unknown. This CDR3 is built from 11 residues. The germline CDR1 and CDR2 sequences are MNHNS and SASEGT. With 60 Vbeta and 13 Jbeta primers, the PCR was carried out. The assay was immunoSEQ multiplex PCR, and TCRdb's table has in-frame clones only and misses some. Of about 130,000 clones in the sample, 70% to 85% are singletons; the top ten hold about 1.2%. These data originate in a study of cytomegalovirus exposure and HLA in healthy donors. Points from the study as a whole: A link between a missense DCLRE1C variant and TCR beta V- and J-gene trimming emerged from a later analysis. Relative to equally common others, HLA-associated TCR beta chains showed greater clonal expansion in a later analysis.

The receptor's source is a boy aged 5-17 years in good health and CMV-seronegative. This chain joins TRBV6-1 and TRBJ2-5; D might be TRBD1 (5 bases). The sample taken for sequencing was PBMCs. CDR3 DNA: TGTACGATACAGGACCAAGAGACCCAGTACTTC. This translates into CTIQDQETQYF.